What follows is one T cell receptor beta chain and its context. Its antigen is still unknown. CD45RO negativity and positive selection for CCR7 defined naive CD8 cells, a population that excluded terminally differentiated effector memory CD45RA+ cells. The sample is drawn from a study of shared clonotypes between healthy human individuals. Original methodology: ImmunoSEQ yielded junction-only sequences lacking quality scores, so filtering differed. Sequencing was performed with immunoSEQ multiplex PCR; in TCRdb, only in-frame clones are kept and a portion is missing. That table furnishes V, J and clone size, whereas the DNA furnished D and trimming. The profile shows approximately 2,200,000 clones, about 92% of them singletons. The J segment lost 4 bases and the V segment lost 2 bases, leaving 9 bases of the junction unmatched. The CDR3 totals 16 residues. Germline V CDR1 and CDR2: SGHVS, FNYEAQ. Overall study results and limits: Roughly 4.6% of naive CD4 clonotypes were common to several donors.

The chain is built from TRBV7-6 and TRBJ2-7; the match to TRBD2 covers 9 bases. Sequences were obtained from naive CD8+ T cells from PBMCs. The receptor was isolated from a man younger than 35 in good health. Some clones in this sample may be carry-over from other donors' samples. CDR3 region: CASSLQVSGSRYEQYF. The CDR3 coding sequence is TGTGCCAGCAGCTTACAAGTTAGCGGGAGTCGGTACGAGCAGTACTTC. Using reference TRBV7-6 and TRBJ2-7 for the parts outside the CDR3, the full variable domain is GAGVSQSPRYKVTKRGQDVALRCDPISGHVSLYWYRQALGQGPEFLTYFNYEAQQDKSGLPNDRFSAERPEGSISTLTIQRTEQRDSAMYRCASSLQVSGSRYEQYFGPGTRLTVT.